This passage covers 24 T cell receptor beta chains from one sample sequenced in a study of cytomegalovirus exposure and HLA in healthy donors. 13 Jbeta primers and 60 Vbeta primers were used for the PCR. Measured with immunoSEQ multiplex PCR; TCRdb has only the in-frame clones, and not every one. The sample yields about 250,000 clones, under 80% seen once. The material sequenced was PBMCs. The receptors here all came from a female donor in good health and CMV-seronegative.

The rearrangement links TRBV5-4 to TRBJ2-1; D is undetermined. The CDR3 loop spans 13 amino acids. Germline CDR1 is SGHNT and CDR2 is YYREEE (reference sequence). The V end was cut by 0 bases, the J end by 6 bases, with 7 bases between. CDR3 in DNA: TGTGCCAGCAGCTTGGATCCTGTCAATGAGCAGTTCTTC. Protein sequence: CASSLDPVNEQFF.

CDR3 sequence (DNA): TGTGCCAGCAGTGACTCTGGACTAGCGGGAGGAGATACGCAGTATTTT. It codes for CASSDSGLAGGDTQYF. V usage is TRBV6-4 and J usage is TRBJ2-3; 14 positions match TRBD2. With 0 bases clipped from V and 5 bases from J, the junction kept 1 base outside the gene matches. From germline, CDR1 is MRHNA and CDR2 SNTAGT. The CDR3 sequence is 16 residues long.

This sequence joins TRBV6-6 and TRBJ1-1, with TRBD1 as a possible D gene (5 bases). Trimming left V 8 bases short and J 5 bases short, with 12 bases between. This CDR3 contains 12 residues. Germline V gene lookup returns CDR1 MNHNY and CDR2 SVGAGI (reference sequence). The CDR3 region is CASEQGLTEAFF. The CDR3 region has the DNA TGTGCCAGCGAGCAGGGACTGACTGAAGCTTTCTTT.

V is TRBV11-3 and J is TRBJ2-2, with TRBD2 identical over 11 bases. V dropped 0 bases and J dropped 4; count of bases not matched to a gene: 4. Per the germline V gene, CDR1 is SGHNT and CDR2 is YENEEA. The CDR3 is made up of 17 amino acids. CDR3 region: CASSLEAGLAGTGELFF. The CDR3 bases are TGTGCCAGCAGCTTAGAGGCCGGACTAGCGGGCACCGGGGAGCTGTTTTTT.

The gene calls are TRBV19 and TRBJ1-4; unclear D gene. V lost 5 bases, J lost 9 bases, and 10 bases lay in between. The germline V gene has CDR1 LNHDA and CDR2 SQIVND (reference sequence). The CDR3 has 12 amino acids. CDR3 sequence (DNA): TGTGCCAGTAGTGTCCGGGGTCAAAAACTGTTTTTT. Translated, it gives CASSVRGQKLFF.

V and J are TRBV15 and TRBJ2-5, with 12 bases matching TRBD2. The ends lost 5 bases at V and 5 bases at J; junction bases unmatched: 9. This CDR3 is built from 16 residues. Germline V CDR1 and CDR2: LNHNV, YYDKDF (reference sequence). CDR3 bases: TGTGCCACCAGCTTGAGGACTAGCGGGACGGGGGAGACCCAGTACTTC. This encodes CATSLRTSGTGETQYF. Using reference TRBV15 and TRBJ2-5 for the parts outside the CDR3, the full variable domain is DAMVIQNPRYQVTQFGKPVTLSCSQTLNHNVMYWYQQKSSQAPKLLFHYYDKDFNNEADTPDNFQSRRPNTSFCFLDIRSPGLGDTAMYLCATSLRTSGTGETQYFGPGTRLLVL.

There are a few counts of this clone. V gene TRBV11-2 combines with J gene TRBJ1-1; TRBD1 is a possible D gene (5 bases). Germline CDR1 reads SGHAT; CDR2 reads FQNNGV. The CDR3 consists of 16 residues. Trimming left V 2 bases short and J 4 bases short, with 17 bases between. The CDR3 bases are TGTGCCAGCAGCTTAAGTAGAACCCAGGGAGGCACTGAAGCTTTCTTT. Translating gives CASSLSRTQGGTEAFF.

The J gene is TRBJ2-7, the V gene TRBV27, with D unresolved. This CDR3 comprises 13 residues. The V gene lost 5 bases and the J gene lost 5 bases, with 13 bases spanning the gap. Germline V lookup: CDR1 MNHEY, CDR2 SMNVEV (reference sequence). The CDR3 nucleotides are TGTGCCAGCAGTCCCTGGGCCGCCGACGAGCAGTACTTC. Its translation is CASSPWAADEQYF.

V usage is TRBV28 and J usage is TRBJ2-1; TRBD2 might be the D (5 bases). In germline, CDR1 is MDHEN, CDR2 SYDVKM. V lost 5 bases, J lost 4 bases, and 12 bases lay in between. CDR3 length: 14 residues. In DNA, the CDR3 is TGTGCCAGCAGTAACCAACGGGGTTACAATGAGCAGTTCTTC. Its translation: CASSNQRGYNEQFF.

CDR3 sequence reads: CASSTGTGDASPQHF. CDR3 bases: TGTGCCAGCAGTACCGGGACAGGGGACGCATCGCCCCAGCATTTT. V is TRBV28 and J is TRBJ1-5; TRBD1 matches 10 bases. J lost 9 bases, V lost 5 bases, and 10 bases had no gene match. Germline V gene lookup returns CDR1 MDHEN and CDR2 SYDVKM. The CDR3 runs to 15 residues.

This chain connects TRBV2 to TRBJ2-7, with 7 nucleotides matching TRBD2. This CDR3 has 15 residues. The germline V gene encodes CDR1 SNHLY and CDR2 FYNNEI. Trimming cost V 4 bases and J 0 bases; bases outside gene matches: 6. Written as DNA, the CDR3 is TGTGCCAGCAGTGCCGAGGGCGGGAGCTCCTACGAGCAGTACTTC. Protein sequence: CASSAEGGSSYEQYF.

This clone turned up a few times. A junction boundary mismatches the germline segment, possibly from a read error. The chain links TRBV7-9 to TRBJ2-1; a weak D match, TRBD2 (6 bases). Germline lookup yields CDR1 SEHNR and CDR2 FQNEAQ (reference sequence). This CDR3 is built from 16 residues. This CDR3 reads CSSSLAYGSSYNEQFF. The CDR3 nucleotides read TGTTCCAGCAGCTTAGCATACGGGAGCTCCTACAATGAGCAGTTCTTC.

V gene TRBV19 combines with J gene TRBJ1-2; D is ambiguous. V shed 1 base and J shed 4 bases, with 13 bases lying between them. The CDR3 consists of 15 residues. Germline CDR1 and CDR2: LNHDA and SQIVND (reference sequence). CDR3 region: CASSIGAAPGYGYTF. In DNA, the CDR3 is TGTGCCAGTAGTATAGGAGCGGCCCCAGGCTATGGCTACACCTTC.

The rearrangement links TRBV27 to TRBJ2-7, with TRBD2 matching over 12 bases. CDR1 and CDR2 (germline): MNHEY, SMNVEV (reference sequence). The CDR3 consists of 16 residues. The V and J ends lost 6 bases and 3 bases, in that order; junction bases with no gene match: 9. This CDR3 is CASSITGLAGLYEQYF. CDR3 bases: TGTGCCAGCAGCATTACTGGACTAGCGGGACTCTACGAGCAGTACTTC.

The chain joins TRBV7-9 to TRBJ1-1; TRBD1 matches at 9 bases. This CDR3 contains 15 residues. CDR1 SEHNR and CDR2 FQNEAQ come from the germline V gene (reference sequence). The J segment lost 10 bases and the V segment lost 4 bases, leaving 13 bases of the junction unmatched. For the CDR3, the DNA is TGTGCCAGCAGCTACGGGACAGGGAAAGCTCGTGGAGCTTTCTTT. It yields the protein CASSYGTGKARGAFF.

The CDR3, as DNA: TGTGCTAGTGGGTCTACTAGCGGGAGTTATGGGGCCAACGTCCTGACTTTC. Protein sequence: CASGSTSGSYGANVLTF. The chain joins TRBV12-5 to TRBJ2-6; 11 bases are shared with TRBD2. Losses at the gene ends were 6 bases for V and 3 bases for J; bases not matched to a gene: 7. Germline CDR1 reads LGHNT; CDR2 reads FRNRAP. The length of the CDR3 is 17 residues. Using reference TRBV12-5 and TRBJ2-6 for the parts outside the CDR3, the full variable domain is DARVTQTPRHKVTEMGQEVTMRCQPILGHNTVFWYRQTMMQGLELLAYFRNRAPLDDSGMPKDRFSAEMPDATLATLKIQPSEPRDSAVYFCASGSTSGSYGANVLTFGAGSRLTVL.

This chain connects TRBV19 to TRBJ2-1; D is perhaps TRBD2 (5 bases). CDR1 and CDR2 from the germline V gene are LNHDA and SQIVND (reference sequence). The ends were cut back, 3 bases at V and 5 bases at J, with 8 bases in the middle. The CDR3 contains 13 residues. The CDR3 protein is CASSMRGNNEQFF. CDR3 bases: TGTGCCAGTAGTATGAGAGGGAACAATGAGCAGTTCTTC.

This sequence joins TRBV27 and TRBJ1-2, with 9 bases that match TRBD1. This CDR3 has 15 amino acids. Unmatched junction bases numbered 4, after V lost 3 bases and J lost 2 bases. Germline V gene lookup returns CDR1 MNHEY and CDR2 SMNVEV (reference sequence). CDR3 region: CASSFTGQGNYGYTF. CDR3 nucleotides: TGTGCCAGCAGTTTTACGGGACAGGGCAACTATGGCTACACCTTC.

This clone was detected a few times. The CDR3 sequence is CASSSPSGGEQYF. Written as DNA, the CDR3 is TGTGCCAGCAGCTCACCCTCAGGAGGCGAGCAGTACTTC. This rearrangement joins TRBV11-2 to TRBJ2-7; possibly TRBD2 for D (5 bases). This CDR3 is 13 amino acids long. Germline CDR1 SGHAT, CDR2 FQNNGV. V was clipped by 4 bases and J by 6 bases, with 13 bases between them.

J is TRBJ2-5 and V is TRBV14; 8 nucleotides match TRBD2. V shed 4 bases, J shed 3 bases, and the junction held 7 bases outside the gene matches. Germline V lookup: CDR1 SGHDN, CDR2 FVKESK. CDR3 size: 15 residues. In DNA form, the CDR3 reads TGTGCCAGCAGCCCAAGATTGGGACTAGAAGAGACCCAGTACTTC. Encoded protein: CASSPRLGLEETQYF.

The chain has TRBV7-9 and TRBJ2-6, with D uncertain. The V end was cut by 1 base, the J end by 0 bases, with 10 bases between. The CDR3 is 17 amino acids. Germline-derived CDR1 and CDR2 are SEHNR and FQNEAQ (reference sequence). CDR3 nucleotide sequence: TGTGCCAGCAGCTTAGGAGTCCCAGGCTCTGGGGCCAACGTCCTGACTTTC. It specifies CASSLGVPGSGANVLTF. The variable domain in full, completed from reference TRBV7-9 and TRBJ2-6, reads DTGVSQNPRHKITKRGQNVTFRCDPISEHNRLYWYRQTLGQGPEFLTYFQNEAQLEKSRLLSDRFSAERPKGSFSTLEIQRTEQGDSAMYLCASSLGVPGSGANVLTFGAGSRLTVL.

V usage is TRBV15 and J usage is TRBJ1-2; tentatively, D is TRBD1 (5 bases). With 0 bases removed from V and 7 bases from J, the gap between germline ends came to 18 bases. This CDR3 is built from 16 residues. Germline CDR1 and CDR2: LNHNV and YYDKDF (reference sequence). CDR3 amino acids: CATSRDRLGRAGGYTF. For the CDR3, the DNA is TGTGCCACCAGCAGAGATAGGTTGGGCAGGGCAGGTGGCTACACCTTC. The full variable domain, in which reference TRBV15 and TRBJ1-2 provide the parts outside the CDR3, is DAMVIQNPRYQVTQFGKPVTLSCSQTLNHNVMYWYQQKSSQAPKLLFHYYDKDFNNEADTPDNFQSRRPNTSFCFLDIRSPGLGDTAMYLCATSRDRLGRAGGYTFGSGTRLTVV.

The chain carries TRBV6-5 and TRBJ2-1; 8 bases are shared with TRBD2. The CDR3 is 15 amino acids. Germline assignment: CDR1 MNHEY and CDR2 SVGAGI. V trimming: 6 bases; J trimming: 6 bases; junction bases outside the gene matches: 10. For the CDR3, the DNA is TGTGCCAGCAGCTTACGGGAGGGCCGGGGCAATGAGCAGTTCTTC. This translates into CASSLREGRGNEQFF.

The V call is TRBV10-3, the J call TRBJ2-3, with D possibly TRBD1 on 6 matching bases. V lost 8 bases to trimming and J lost 5 bases, with 14 bases between them. There are 13 residues in the CDR3. Germline CDR1 is ENHRY and CDR2 is SYGVKD. The CDR3, as DNA: TGTGCCATCGGGAACAGGGTGGAAGATACGCAGTATTTT. Amino acids: CAIGNRVEDTQYF.